This TCR beta chain was profiled in a study of spatial heterogeneity in lung cancer. Of note for this clonotype: Its target is unknown. This beta chain is a stray sequence in a library constructed for alpha chains; its clone size is not meaningful.

Whole-study results and caveats: More often at tumor resection than at routine follow-up, ubiquitous expanded tumor TCRs were detected in the blood.

MiXCR was run by TCRdb on the 5' RACE reads, yielding one entry per CDR3 protein. The repertoire consists of around 2,500 distinct CDR3 sequences, with 25% to 30% occurring once and the leading ten covering over 25%. Time point denoted: blood at routine non-recurrence follow-up after resection. Extraction of whole RNA from tumor, nontumor lung or frozen PBMC preceded unsorted sequencing. The CDR3 consists of 16 residues. Trimming removed 5 bases from V and 0 bases from J; junction bases left unmatched: 9. The germline V gene has CDR1 SGHTA and CDR2 FQGNSA. The sequenced sample was PBMCs, obtained at follow-up. The receptor was derived from a male donor with early-stage non-small cell lung cancer. This chain connects TRBV7-2 to TRBJ1-2, with 7 bases lining up with TRBD1. DNA for the CDR3: TGTGCCAGCAGCACCAGACAGGGCCTTACTAACTATGGCTACACCTTC. Translation gives CASSTRQGLTNYGYTF.